The clone carrying this T cell receptor (beta chain) was seen only a few times. Its specificity is unknown. The record originates from a study of blood T cells in healthy people across ages. Study-wide results and caveats: More naive CD4+ cells and higher diversity marked long-lived donors relative to aged donors.

In terms of origin and age, donors were healthy Caucasian individuals from Russia aged 6 to 90. The CDR3 runs 14 residues. Germline CDR1 is SGHRS and CDR2 is YFSETQ. After removal of 3 bases from V and 3 bases from J, the junction contained 2 bases not matched to a gene. Sample-barcoded 5' priming and a J-beta primer mix drove a second PCR of roughly 7 to 11 cycles. Every single cDNA molecule received a tag from a template-switch adaptor with 12 random nucleotides. TCRdb recomputed calls from the 5' RACE reads with MiXCR, one row per CDR3 protein. The repertoire consists of 650,000 to 1,000,000 distinct CDR3 sequences, with roughly 34% occurring once and the leading ten covering 10% to 15%.

This TCR derives from a man younger than 30 in good health. This chain links TRBV5-1 with TRBJ2-2; 7 bases fit TRBD1. The material sequenced was blood. The CDR3 nucleotides read TGCGCCAGCAGCTCGGGACAGCACACCGGGGAGCTGTTTTTT. Its translation: CASSSGQHTGELFF.